Listed below are T cell receptor beta chains from one sample, sequenced in a study of preoperative IRX-2 immunotherapy in early breast cancer. Measured with immunoSEQ multiplex PCR; TCRdb has only the in-frame clones, and not every one. The sample lists approximately 5,500 clones, roughly 68% occurring once. The source material was tumor tissue, sampled before IRX-2 immunotherapy. All receptors come from a human donor with breast cancer. The CDR3 runs from the conserved cysteine through the conserved F or W.

TRBJ1-4 | TRBV5-1 | CASSVYRGTNEKLFF
TRBJ2-1 | TRBV29-1 | CSVETDRGNEQFF
TRBJ1-1 | TRBV28 | CASSLEVLNTEAFF
TRBJ2-5 | TRBV11-3 | CASSFLAGGGAQYF
TRBJ2-3 | TRBV15 | CATSRGLAGRTDTQYF
TRBJ1-2 | TRBV19 | CASSRTGLGYTF
TRBJ1-2 | TRBV4-1 | CASSQDQLNYGYTF
TRBJ2-7 | TRBV18 | CASSPPGPTYEQYF
TRBJ2-7 | TRBV6-8 | CATSFRGSYEQYF
TRBJ2-1 | TRBV29-1 | CSVVTGRANEQFF
TRBJ1-1 | TRBV18 | CASLGLLNTEAFF
TRBJ2-3 | TRBV7-7 | CASSRRQVPDTQYF
TRBJ2-7 | TRBV6-8 | CASSDGGRAFEQYF
TRBJ1-5 | TRBV11-3 | CASSLGLGISFHQPQHF
TRBJ2-5 | TRBV11-3 | CASSLARTGKETQYF
TRBJ1-5 | TRBV6-8 | CAIREPGGAGKPQHF
TRBJ2-5 | TRBV12-5 | CASTHNEGLAGQETQYF
TRBJ2-1 | TRBV11-3 | CASSTTSGSWNEQFF
TRBJ2-3 | TRBV5-1 | CASRRTVSTDTQYF
TRBJ2-7 | TRBV1 | CASSQAVRYEQYF
TRBJ2-2 | TRBV5-1 | CASLRDSNTGELFF
TRBJ2-3 | TRBV7-7 | CASSVGTGTDTQYF
TRBJ2-3 | TRBV28 | CASSYRDLSTDTQYF
TRBJ1-2 | TRBV12-5 | CASGLGGTAYGYTF
TRBJ1-2 | TRBV29-1 | CSCQGSNYGYTF
TRBJ2-5 | TRBV6-8 | CASSHVKRQALAGVSQETQYF
TRBJ1-2 | TRBV6-8 | CASRRDGDYGYTF
TRBJ1-1 | TRBV6-8 | CASSYGTGGLNTEAFF
TRBJ2-7 | TRBV29-1 | CSVDGTGSYEQYF
TRBJ2-1 | TRBV28 | CASSQTSGRVNEQFF
TRBJ1-1 | TRBV19 | CASRMSENTEAFF
TRBJ1-5 | TRBV16 | CASSQSGSNQPQHF
TRBJ1-2 | TRBV9 | CASSVGGGYGYTF
TRBJ2-5 | TRBV7-2 | CASSFRGVGTQYF
TRBJ1-1 | TRBV30 | CAWTPQPRAQNTEAFF
TRBJ1-2 | TRBV19 | CASSIHRDRTYGYTF
TRBJ2-3 | TRBV29-1 | CSVVPGRDNNFRSADTQYF
TRBJ2-7 | TRBV15 | CASSSPTSSAGEQYF
TRBJ2-7 | TRBV6-8 | CASSKPGTYEQYF
TRBJ2-3 | TRBV4-1 | CASSRRWTASSTDTQYF
TRBJ2-2 | TRBV6-8 | CASSNFRTGGVGELFF
TRBJ2-7 | TRBV5-1 | CASSRDGAGTYEQYF
TRBJ2-2 | TRBV19 | CASSGKGGFFGELFF
TRBJ2-1 | TRBV6-8 | CASRGELAPSSYNEQFF
TRBJ1-2 | TRBV11-3 | CASSLDPDGSYGYTF
TRBJ2-1 | TRBV11-3 | CASSMRQSNNEQFF
TRBJ2-5 | TRBV11-3 | CASSQQPGYQETQYF